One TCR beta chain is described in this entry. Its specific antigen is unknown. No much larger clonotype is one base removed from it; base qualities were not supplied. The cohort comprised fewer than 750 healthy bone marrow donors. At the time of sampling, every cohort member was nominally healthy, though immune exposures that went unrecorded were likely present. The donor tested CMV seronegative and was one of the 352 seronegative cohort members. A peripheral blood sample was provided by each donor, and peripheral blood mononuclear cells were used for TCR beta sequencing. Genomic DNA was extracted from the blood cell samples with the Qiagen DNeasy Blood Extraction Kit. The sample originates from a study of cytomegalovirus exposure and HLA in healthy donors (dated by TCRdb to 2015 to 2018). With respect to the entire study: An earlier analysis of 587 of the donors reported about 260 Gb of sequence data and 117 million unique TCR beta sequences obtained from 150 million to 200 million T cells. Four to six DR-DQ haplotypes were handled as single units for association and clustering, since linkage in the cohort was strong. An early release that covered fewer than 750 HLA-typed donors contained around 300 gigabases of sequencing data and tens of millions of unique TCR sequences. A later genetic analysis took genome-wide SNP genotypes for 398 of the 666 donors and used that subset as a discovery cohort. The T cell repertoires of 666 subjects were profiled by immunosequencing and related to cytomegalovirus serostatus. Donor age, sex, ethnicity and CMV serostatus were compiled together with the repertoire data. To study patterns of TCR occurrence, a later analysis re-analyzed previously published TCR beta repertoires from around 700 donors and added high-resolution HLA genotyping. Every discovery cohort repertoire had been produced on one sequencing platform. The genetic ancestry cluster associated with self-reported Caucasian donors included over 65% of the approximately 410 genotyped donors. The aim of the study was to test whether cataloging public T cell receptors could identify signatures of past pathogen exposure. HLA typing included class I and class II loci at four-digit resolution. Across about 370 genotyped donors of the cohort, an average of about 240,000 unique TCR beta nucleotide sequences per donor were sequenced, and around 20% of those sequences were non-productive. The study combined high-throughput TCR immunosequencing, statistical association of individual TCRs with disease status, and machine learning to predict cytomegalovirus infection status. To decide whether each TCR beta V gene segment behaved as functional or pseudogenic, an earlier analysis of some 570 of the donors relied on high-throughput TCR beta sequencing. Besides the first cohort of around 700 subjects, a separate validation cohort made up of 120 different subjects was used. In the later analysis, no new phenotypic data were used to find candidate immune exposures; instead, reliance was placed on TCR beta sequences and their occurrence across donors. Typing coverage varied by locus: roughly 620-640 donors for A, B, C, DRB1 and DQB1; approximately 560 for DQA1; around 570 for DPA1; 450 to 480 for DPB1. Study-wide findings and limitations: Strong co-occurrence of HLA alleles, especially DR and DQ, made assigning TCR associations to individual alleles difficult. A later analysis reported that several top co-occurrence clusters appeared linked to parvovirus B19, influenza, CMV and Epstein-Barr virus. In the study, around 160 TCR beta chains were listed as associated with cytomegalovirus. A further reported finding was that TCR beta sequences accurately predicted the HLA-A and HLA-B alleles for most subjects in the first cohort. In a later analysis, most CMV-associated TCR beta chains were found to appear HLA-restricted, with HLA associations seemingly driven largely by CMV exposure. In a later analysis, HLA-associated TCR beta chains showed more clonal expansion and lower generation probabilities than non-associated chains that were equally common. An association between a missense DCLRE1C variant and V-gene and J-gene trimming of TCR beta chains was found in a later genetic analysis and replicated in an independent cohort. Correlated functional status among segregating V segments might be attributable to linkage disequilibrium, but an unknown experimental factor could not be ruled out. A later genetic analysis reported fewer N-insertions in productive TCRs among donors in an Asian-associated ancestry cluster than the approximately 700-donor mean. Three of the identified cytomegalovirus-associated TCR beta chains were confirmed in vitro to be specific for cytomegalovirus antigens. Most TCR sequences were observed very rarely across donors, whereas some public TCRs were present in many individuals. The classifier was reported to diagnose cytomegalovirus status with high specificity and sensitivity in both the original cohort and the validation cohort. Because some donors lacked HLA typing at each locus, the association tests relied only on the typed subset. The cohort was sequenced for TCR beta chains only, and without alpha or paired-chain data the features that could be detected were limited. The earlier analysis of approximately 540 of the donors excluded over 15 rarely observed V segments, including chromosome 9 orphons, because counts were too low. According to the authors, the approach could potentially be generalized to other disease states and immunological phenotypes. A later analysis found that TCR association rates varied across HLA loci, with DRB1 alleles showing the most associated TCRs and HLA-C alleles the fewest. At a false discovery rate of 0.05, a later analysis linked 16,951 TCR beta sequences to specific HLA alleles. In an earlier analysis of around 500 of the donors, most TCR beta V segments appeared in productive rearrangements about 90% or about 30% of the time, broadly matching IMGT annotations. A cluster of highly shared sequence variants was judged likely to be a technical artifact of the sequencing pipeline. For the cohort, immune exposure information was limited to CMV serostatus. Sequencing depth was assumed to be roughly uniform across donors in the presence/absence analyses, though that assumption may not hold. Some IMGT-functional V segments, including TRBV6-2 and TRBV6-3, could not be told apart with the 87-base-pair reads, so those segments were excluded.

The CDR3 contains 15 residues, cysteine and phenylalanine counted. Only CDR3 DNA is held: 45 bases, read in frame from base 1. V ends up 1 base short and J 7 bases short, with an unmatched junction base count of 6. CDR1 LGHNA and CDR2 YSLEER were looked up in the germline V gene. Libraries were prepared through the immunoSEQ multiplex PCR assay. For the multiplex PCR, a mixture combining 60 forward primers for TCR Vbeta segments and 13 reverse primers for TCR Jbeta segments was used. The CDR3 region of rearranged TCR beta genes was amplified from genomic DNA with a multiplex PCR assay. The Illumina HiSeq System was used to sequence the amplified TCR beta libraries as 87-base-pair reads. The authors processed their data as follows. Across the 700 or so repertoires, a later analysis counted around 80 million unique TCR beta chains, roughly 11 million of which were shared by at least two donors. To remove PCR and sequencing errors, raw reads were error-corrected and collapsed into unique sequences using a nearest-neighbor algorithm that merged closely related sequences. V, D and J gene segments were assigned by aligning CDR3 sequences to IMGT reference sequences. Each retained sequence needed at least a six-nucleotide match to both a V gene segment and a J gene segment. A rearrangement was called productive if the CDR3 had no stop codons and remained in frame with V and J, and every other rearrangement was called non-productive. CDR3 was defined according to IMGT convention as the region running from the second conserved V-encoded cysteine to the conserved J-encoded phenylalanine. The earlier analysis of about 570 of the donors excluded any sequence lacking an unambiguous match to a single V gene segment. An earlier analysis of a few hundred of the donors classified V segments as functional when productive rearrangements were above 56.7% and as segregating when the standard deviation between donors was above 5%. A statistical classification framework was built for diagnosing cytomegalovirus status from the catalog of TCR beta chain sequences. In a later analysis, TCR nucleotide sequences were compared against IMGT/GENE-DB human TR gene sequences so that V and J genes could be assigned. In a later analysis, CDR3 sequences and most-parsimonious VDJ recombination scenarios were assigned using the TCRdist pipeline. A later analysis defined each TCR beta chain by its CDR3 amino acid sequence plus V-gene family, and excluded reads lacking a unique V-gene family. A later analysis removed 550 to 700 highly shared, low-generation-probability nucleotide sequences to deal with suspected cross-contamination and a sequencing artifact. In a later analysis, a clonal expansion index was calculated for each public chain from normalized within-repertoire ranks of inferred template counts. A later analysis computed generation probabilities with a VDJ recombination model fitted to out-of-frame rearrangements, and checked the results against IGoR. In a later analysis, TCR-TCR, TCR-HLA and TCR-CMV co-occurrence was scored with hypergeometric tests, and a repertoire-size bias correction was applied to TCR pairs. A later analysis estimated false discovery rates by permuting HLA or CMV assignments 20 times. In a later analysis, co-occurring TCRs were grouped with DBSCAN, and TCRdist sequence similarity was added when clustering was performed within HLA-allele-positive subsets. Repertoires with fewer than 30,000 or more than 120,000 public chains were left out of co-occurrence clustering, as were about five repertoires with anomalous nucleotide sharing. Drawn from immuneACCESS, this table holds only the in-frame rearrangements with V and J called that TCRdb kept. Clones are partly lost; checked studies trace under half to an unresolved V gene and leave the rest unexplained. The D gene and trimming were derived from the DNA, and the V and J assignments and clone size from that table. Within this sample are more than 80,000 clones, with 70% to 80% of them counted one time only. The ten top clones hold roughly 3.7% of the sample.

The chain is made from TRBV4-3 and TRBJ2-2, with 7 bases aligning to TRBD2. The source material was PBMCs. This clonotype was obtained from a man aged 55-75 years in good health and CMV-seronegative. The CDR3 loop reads CASSQGGGVNGELFF. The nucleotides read TGCGCCAGCAGCCAAGGGGGGGGAGTTAACGGGGAGCTGTTTTTT.